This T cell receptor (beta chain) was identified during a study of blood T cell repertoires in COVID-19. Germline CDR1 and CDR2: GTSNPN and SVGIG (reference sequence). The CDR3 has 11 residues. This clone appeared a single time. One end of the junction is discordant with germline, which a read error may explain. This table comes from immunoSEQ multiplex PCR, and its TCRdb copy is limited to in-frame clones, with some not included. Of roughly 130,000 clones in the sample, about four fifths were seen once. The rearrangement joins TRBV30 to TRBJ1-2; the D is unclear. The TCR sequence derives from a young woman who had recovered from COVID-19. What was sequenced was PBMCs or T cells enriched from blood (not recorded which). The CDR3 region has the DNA TGTGCCGGGAGGAGGCCCGGGGGCTACACCTTC. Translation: CAGRRPGGYTF.